The sequence of this T cell receptor beta chain was determined in a study of technical replicates of blood from a handful of donors. Unmatched junction bases numbered 7, after V lost 4 bases and J lost 7 bases. Germline CDR1 is SEHNR and CDR2 is FQNEAQ (reference sequence). The CDR3 length is 15 residues. TCRdb's table, derived via immunoSEQ multiplex PCR, lists solely in-frame clones and lacks some. The data show roughly 85,000 clones, with 90% to 95% seen just once and around 0.25% held by the top ten. The origin of this receptor is a human donor in good health. The chain recombines TRBV7-9 with TRBJ1-4; 9 nucleotides line up with TRBD1. What was sequenced was T cells isolated from PBMCs. The DNA for the CDR3 is TGTGCCAGCAGCTCCTCGACAGGGGGAGGTGAAAAACTGTTTTTT. Its protein is CASSSSTGGGEKLFF.